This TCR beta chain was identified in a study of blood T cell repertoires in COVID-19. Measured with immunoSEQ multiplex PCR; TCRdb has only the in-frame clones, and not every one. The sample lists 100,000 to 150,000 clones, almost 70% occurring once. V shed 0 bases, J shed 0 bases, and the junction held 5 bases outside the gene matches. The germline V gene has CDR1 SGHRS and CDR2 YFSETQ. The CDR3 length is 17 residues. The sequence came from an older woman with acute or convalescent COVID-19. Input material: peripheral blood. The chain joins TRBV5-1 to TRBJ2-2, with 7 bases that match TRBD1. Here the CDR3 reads CASSLVRGPSNTGELFF. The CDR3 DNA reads TGCGCCAGCAGCTTGGTTAGGGGGCCGTCGAACACCGGGGAGCTGTTTTTT.